The 3 T cell receptor beta chains presented below share a single source sample, sequenced in a study of glioma-infiltrating T cells after dendritic cell vaccination. TCRdb keeps only in-frame clones here, not all; method: immunoSEQ multiplex PCR. The sample has more than 100,000 clones; approximately 80% are singletons. The sample here was blood, taken before dendritic cell vaccination. These TCRs come from a human donor with glioblastoma.

The chain couples TRBV2 to TRBJ1-5; D ambiguous. The CDR3 loop spans 14 amino acids. Germline V gene sequence: CDR1 SNHLY, CDR2 FYNNEI. Trimming removed 2 bases from V and 4 bases from J, with 9 bases in between. Written as DNA, the CDR3 is TGTGCCAGCAGTGAAAACTGGGAGAATCAGCCCCAGCATTTT. Translated: CASSENWENQPQHF. Full variable domain (rest looked up from reference TRBV2 and TRBJ1-5): EPEVTQTPSHQVTQMGQEVILRCVPISNHLYFYWYRQILGQKVEFLVSFYNNEISEKSEIFDDQFSVERPDGSNFTLKIRSTKLEDSAMYFCASSENWENQPQHFGDGTRLSIL.

This chain joins TRBV4-2 and TRBJ2-3, with TRBD1 matching 10 bases. The CDR3 extends over 18 amino acids. The V gene end was trimmed by 0 bases and the J gene end by 3 bases; junction bases not matched to a gene: 9. CDR1 and CDR2 (germline): LGHNA, YNFKEQ. CDR3 nucleotide sequence: TGTGCCAGCAGCCAAGATTCGGGACAGGGGTCAAAAACAGATACGCAGTATTTT. It is translated as CASSQDSGQGSKTDTQYF.

This clone is a singleton in its sample. The rearrangement joins TRBV6-1 to TRBJ2-1, with D perhaps matching TRBD2 (7 bases). Trimming stripped 9 bases from V and 7 bases from J, with 16 bases between. This CDR3 region has 13 residues. Germline V lookup: CDR1 MNHNS, CDR2 SASEGT. The CDR3 DNA follows: TGTGCCAGTTGGAGGGGGGGTAGGAATGAGCAGTTCTTC. It encodes CASWRGGRNEQFF.